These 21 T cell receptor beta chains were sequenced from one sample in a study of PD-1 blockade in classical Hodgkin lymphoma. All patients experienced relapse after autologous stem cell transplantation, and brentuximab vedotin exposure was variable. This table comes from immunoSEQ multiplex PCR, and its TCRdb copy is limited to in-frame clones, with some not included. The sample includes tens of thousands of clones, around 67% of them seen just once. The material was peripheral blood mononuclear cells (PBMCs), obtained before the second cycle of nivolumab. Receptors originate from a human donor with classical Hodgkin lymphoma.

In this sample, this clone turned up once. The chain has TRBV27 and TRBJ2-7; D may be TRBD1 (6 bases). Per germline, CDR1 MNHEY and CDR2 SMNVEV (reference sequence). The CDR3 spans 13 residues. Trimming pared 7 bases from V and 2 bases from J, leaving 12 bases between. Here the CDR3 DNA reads TGTGCCAGCACCTCAGGACAGACCTACGAGCAGTACTTC. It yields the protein CASTSGQTYEQYF.

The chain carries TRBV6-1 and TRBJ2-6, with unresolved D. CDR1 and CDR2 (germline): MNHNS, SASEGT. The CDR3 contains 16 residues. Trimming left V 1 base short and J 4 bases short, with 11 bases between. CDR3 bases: TGTGCCAGCAGTGAAGAACCCCCAACAGGGGCCAACGTCCTGACTTTC. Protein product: CASSEEPPTGANVLTF.

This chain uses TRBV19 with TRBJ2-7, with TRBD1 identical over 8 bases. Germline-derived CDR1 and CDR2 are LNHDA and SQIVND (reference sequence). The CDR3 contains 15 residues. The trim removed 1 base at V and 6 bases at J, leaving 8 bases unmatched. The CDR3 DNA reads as TGTGCCAGTAGTATAGTTTCCGGACAGGGCTCCGAGCAGTACTTC. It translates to CASSIVSGQGSEQYF. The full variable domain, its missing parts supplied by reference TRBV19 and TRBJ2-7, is DGGITQSPKYLFRKEGQNVTLSCEQNLNHDAMYWYRQDPGQGLRLIYYSQIVNDFQKGDIAEGYSVSREKKESFPLTVTSAQKNPTAFYLCASSIVSGQGSEQYFGPGTRLTVT.

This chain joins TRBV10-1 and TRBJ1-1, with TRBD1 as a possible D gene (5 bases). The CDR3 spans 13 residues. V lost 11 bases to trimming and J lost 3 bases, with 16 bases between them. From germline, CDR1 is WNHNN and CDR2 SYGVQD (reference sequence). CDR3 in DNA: TGCGCCCTCCCTCCGCGGGGGGACACTGAAGCTTTCTTT. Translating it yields CALPPRGDTEAFF.

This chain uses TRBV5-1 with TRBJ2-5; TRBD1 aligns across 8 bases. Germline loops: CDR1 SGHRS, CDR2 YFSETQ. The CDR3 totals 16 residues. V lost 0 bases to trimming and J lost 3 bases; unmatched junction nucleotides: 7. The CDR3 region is CASSLGTGTIKETQYF. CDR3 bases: TGCGCCAGCAGCTTGGGGACAGGGACCATCAAAGAGACCCAGTACTTC.

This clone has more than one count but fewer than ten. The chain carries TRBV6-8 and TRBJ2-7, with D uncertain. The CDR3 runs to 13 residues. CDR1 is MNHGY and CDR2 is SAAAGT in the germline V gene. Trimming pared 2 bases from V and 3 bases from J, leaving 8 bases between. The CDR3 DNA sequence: TGTGCCAGCAGTTACGGGGAAAACTACGAGCAGTACGTC. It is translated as CASSYGENYEQYV.

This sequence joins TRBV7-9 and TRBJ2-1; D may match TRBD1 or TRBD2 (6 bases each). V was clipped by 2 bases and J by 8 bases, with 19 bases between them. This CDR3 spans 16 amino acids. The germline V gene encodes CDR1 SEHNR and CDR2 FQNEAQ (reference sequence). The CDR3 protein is CASSLMRREQGDEQFF. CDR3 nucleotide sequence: TGTGCCAGCAGCTTAATGAGGCGGGAACAGGGTGATGAGCAGTTCTTC.

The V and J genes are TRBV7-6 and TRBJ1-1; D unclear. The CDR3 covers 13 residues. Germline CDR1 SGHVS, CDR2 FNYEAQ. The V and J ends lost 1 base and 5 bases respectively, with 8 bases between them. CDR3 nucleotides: TGTGCCAGCAGCTTAGAAAGGGAGACTGAAGCTTTCTTT. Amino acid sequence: CASSLERETEAFF.

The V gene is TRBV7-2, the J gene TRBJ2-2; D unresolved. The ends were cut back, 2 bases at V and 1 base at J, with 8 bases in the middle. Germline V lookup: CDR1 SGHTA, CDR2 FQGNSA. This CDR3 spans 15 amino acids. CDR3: CASSLQSGNTGELFF. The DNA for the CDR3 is TGTGCCAGCAGCTTACAGTCGGGGAACACCGGGGAGCTGTTTTTT.

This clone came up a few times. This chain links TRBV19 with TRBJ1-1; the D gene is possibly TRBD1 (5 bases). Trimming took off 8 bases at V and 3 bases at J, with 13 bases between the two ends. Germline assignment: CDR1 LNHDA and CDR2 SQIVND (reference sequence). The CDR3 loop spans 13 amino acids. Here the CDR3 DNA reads TGTGCCAGTCGGGGACGGGGCGACACTGAAGCTTTCTTT. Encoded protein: CASRGRGDTEAFF.

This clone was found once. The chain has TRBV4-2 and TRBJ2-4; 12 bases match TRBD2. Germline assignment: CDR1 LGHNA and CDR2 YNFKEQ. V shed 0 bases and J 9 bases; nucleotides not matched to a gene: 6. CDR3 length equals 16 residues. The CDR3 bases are TGTGCCAGCAGCCAAGAACTCCCGGGACTAGCGGGCATTCAGTACTTC. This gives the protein CASSQELPGLAGIQYF.

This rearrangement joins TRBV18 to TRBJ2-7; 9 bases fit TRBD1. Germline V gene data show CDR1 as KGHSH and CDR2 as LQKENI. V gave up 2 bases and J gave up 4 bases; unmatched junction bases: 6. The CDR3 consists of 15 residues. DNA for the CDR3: TGTGCCAGCTCACCAAGGGGACAGGGTAAATACGAGCAGTACTTC. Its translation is CASSPRGQGKYEQYF.

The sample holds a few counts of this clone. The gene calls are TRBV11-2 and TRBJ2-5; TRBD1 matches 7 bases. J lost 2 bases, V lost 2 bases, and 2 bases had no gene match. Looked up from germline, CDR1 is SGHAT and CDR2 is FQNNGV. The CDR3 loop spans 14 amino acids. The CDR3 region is CASSLLGQQETQYF. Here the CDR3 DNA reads TGTGCCAGCAGCTTACTGGGACAGCAAGAGACCCAGTACTTC.

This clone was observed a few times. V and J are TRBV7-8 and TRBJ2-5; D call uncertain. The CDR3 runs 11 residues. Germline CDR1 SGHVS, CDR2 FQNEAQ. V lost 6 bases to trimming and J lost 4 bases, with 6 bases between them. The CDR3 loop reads CASRNLETQYF. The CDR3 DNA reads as TGTGCCAGCAGGAATCTAGAGACCCAGTACTTC.

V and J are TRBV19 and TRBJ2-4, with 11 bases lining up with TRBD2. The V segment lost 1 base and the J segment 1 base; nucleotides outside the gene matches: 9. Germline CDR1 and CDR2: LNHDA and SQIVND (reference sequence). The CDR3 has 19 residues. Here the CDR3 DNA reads TGTGCCAGTAGTATAGGGCTTAGCGGGGGGGCCAAGGCCAAAAACATTCAGTACTTC. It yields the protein CASSIGLSGGAKAKNIQYF.

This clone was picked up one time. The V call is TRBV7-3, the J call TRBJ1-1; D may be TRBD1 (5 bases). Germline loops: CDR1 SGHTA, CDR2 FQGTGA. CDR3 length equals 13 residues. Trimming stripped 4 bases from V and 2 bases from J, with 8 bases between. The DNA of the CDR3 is TGTGCCAGCAGCTCCGGGGCAAACACTGAAGCTTTCTTT. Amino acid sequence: CASSSGANTEAFF.

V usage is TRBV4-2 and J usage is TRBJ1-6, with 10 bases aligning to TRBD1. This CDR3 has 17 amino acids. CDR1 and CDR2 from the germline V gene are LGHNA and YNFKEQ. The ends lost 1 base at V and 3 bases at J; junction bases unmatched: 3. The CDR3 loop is CASSQARDRGYNSPLHF. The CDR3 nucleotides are TGTGCCAGCAGCCAAGCCCGGGACAGGGGCTATAATTCACCCCTCCACTTT.

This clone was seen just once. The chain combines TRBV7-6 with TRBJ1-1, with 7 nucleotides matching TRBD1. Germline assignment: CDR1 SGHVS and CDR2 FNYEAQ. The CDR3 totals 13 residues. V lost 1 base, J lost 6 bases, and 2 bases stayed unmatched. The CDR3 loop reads CASSLDTGAEAFF. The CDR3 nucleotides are TGTGCCAGCAGCTTAGATACAGGGGCTGAAGCTTTCTTT.

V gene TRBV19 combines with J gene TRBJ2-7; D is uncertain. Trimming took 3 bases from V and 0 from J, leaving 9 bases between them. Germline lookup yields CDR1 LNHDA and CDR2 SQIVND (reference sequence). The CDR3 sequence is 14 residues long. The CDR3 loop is CASSIGQHSYEQYF. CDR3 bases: TGTGCCAGTAGTATCGGCCAGCACTCCTACGAGCAGTACTTC.

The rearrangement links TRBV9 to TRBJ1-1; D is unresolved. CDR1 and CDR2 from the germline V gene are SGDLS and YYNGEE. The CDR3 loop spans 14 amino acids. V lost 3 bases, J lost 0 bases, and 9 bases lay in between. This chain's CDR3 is CASSGTPLNTEAFF. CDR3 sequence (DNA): TGTGCCAGCAGCGGGACCCCCCTGAACACTGAAGCTTTCTTT. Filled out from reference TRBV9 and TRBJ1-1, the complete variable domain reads DSGVTQTPKHLITATGQRVTLRCSPRSGDLSVYWYQQSLDQGLQFLIQYYNGEERAKGNILERFSAQQFPDLHSELNLSSLELGDSALYFCASSGTPLNTEAFFGQGTRLTVV.

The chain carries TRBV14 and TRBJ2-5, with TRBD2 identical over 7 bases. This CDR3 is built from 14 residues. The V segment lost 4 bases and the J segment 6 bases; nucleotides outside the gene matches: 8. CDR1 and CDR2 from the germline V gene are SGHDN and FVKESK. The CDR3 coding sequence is TGTGCCAGCAGCCCGGGGGGACCTATGAAGACCCAGTACTTC. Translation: CASSPGGPMKTQYF.